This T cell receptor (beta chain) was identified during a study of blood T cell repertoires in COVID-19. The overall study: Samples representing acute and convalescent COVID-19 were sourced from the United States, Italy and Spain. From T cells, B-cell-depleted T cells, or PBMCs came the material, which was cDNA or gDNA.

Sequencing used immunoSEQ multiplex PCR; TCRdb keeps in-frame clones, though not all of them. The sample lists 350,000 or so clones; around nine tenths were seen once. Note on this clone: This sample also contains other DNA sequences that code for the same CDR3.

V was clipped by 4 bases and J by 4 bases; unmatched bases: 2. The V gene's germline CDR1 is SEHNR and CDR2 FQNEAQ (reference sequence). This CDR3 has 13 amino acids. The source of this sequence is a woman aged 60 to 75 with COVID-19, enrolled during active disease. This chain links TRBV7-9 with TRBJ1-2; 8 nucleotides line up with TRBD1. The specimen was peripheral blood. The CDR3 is CASSSDRAYGYTF. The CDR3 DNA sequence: TGTGCCAGCAGCTCGGACAGGGCCTATGGCTACACCTTC.